This entry is about one TCR beta chain. Its target is unknown. The data derive from a study of T cell repertoires in cytomegalovirus infection. Study-wide context: Recently described HLA-C-restricted plus well-studied HLA-B-restricted CMV epitopes were used. In public TCR beta signatures, there were indications of both CMV infection and matching HLA type. Whole-study findings and limits: Of the TCR beta families, the public ones yielded a cumulative frequency that identified carriers of CMV plus the relevant HLA. HLA-C-restricted CMV clonotypes gave the most frequent clonotype in two of eight donors.

TCRdb re-analysed the reads in MiXCR, keeping a single row per CDR3 protein. The sample yields about 920,000 distinct CDR3 sequences, roughly 30% seen once. Sequenced material: cultured CD8+ T cells from PBMCs, taken from culture after CMV antigen stimulation. The sequence was obtained from a human donor in good health (CMV status not recorded). Some clones in this sample may be carry-over from other donors' samples.

CDR3 sequence: CASREGHLSNYGYTF. In nucleotides, the CDR3 is TGTGCCAGCAGAGAGGGACACCTCTCTAACTATGGCTACACCTTC. The chain links TRBV6-5 to TRBJ1-2, with a weak D call TRBD1 (6 bases). V lost 6 bases, J lost 0 bases, and 14 bases lay in between. Germline-derived CDR1 and CDR2 are MNHEY and SVGAGI. This CDR3 comprises 15 residues.